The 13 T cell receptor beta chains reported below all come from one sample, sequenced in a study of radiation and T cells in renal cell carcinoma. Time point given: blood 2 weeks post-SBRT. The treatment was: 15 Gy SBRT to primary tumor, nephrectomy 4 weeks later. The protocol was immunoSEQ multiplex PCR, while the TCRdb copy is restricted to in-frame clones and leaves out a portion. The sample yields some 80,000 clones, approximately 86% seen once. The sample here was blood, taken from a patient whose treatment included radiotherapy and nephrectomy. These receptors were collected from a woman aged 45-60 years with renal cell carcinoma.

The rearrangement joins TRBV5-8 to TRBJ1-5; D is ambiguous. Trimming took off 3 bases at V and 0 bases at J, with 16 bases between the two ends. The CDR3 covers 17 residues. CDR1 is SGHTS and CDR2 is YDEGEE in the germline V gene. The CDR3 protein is CASSSLGGHHSNQPQHF. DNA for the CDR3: TGTGCCAGCAGCTCACTTGGAGGGCATCATAGCAATCAGCCCCAGCATTTT.

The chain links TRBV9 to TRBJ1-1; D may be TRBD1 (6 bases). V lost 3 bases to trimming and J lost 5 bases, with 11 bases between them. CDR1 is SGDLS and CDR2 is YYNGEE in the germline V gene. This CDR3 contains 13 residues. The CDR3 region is CASSGQGLTEAFF. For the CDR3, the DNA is TGTGCCAGCAGCGGTCAGGGGTTAACTGAAGCTTTCTTT.

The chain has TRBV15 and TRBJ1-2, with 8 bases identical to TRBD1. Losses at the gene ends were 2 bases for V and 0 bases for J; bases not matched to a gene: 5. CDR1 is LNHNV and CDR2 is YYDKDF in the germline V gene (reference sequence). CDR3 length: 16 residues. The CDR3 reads CATSRSGRGPNYGYTF. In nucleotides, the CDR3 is TGTGCCACCAGCAGATCGGGCAGGGGGCCTAACTATGGCTACACCTTC.

This CDR3 reads CASSSAGANYGYTF. For the CDR3, the DNA is TGTGCCAGCAGCTCCGCGGGAGCTAACTATGGCTACACCTTC. This chain joins TRBV5-5 and TRBJ1-2, with D uncertain. V lost 3 bases and J 0 bases, leaving 9 bases between the germline ends. Germline V gene lookup returns CDR1 SGHKS and CDR2 YYEKEE (reference sequence). This CDR3 has 14 residues.

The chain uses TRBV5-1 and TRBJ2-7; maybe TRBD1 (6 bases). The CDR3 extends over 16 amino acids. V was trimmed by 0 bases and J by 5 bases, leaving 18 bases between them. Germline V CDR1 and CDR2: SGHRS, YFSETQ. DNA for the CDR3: TGCGCCAGCAGCTTGGGTTTAGGGGGAGAAGGGGACGAGCAGTACTTC. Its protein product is CASSLGLGGEGDEQYF.

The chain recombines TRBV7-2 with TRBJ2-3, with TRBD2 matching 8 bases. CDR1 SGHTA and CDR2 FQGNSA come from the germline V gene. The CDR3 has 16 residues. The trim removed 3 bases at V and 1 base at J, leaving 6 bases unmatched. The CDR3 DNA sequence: TGTGCCAGCAGCTTCGGGGGGGGACCTGGCACAGATACGCAGTATTTT. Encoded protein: CASSFGGGPGTDTQYF.

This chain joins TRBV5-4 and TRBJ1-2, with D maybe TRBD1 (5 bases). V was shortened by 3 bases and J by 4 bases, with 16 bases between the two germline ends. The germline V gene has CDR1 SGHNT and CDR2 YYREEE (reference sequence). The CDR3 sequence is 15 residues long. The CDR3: CASSSGLQQTYGYTF. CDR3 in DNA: TGTGCCAGCAGCTCGGGGCTTCAACAGACCTATGGCTACACCTTC.

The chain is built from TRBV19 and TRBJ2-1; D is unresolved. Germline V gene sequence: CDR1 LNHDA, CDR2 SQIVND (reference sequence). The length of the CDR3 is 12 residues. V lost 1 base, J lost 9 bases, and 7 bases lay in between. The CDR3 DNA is TGTGCCAGTAGTATAGCCCCGAGTGAGCAGTTCTTC. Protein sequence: CASSIAPSEQFF.

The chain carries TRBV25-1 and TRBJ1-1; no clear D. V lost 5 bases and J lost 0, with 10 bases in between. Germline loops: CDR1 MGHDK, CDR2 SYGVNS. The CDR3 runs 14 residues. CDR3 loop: CASSKEGVNTEAFF. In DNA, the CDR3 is TGTGCCAGCAGTAAGGAGGGTGTGAACACTGAAGCTTTCTTT.

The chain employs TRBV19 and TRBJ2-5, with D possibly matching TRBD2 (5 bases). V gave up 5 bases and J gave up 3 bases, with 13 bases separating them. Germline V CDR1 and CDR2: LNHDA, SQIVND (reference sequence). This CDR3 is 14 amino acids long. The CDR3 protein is CASSFPSSKETQYF. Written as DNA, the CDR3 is TGTGCCAGTAGTTTCCCTAGCTCCAAAGAGACCCAGTACTTC.

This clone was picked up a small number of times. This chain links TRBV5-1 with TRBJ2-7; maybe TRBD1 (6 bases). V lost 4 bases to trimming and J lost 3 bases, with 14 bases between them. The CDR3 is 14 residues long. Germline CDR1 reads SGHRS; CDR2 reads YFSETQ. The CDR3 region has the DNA TGCGCCAGCAGCCCACGGGACACCTTCTACGAGCAGTACTTC. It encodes CASSPRDTFYEQYF.

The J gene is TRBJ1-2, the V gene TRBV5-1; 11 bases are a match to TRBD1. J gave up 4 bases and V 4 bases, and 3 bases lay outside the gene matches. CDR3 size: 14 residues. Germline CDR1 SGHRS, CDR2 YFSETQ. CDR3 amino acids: CASSDGTGGYGYTF. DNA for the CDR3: TGCGCCAGCAGCGACGGGACAGGGGGCTATGGCTACACCTTC. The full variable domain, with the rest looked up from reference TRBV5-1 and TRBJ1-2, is KAGVTQTPRYLIKTRGQQVTLSCSPISGHRSVSWYQQTPGQGLQFLFEYFSETQRNKGNFPGRFSGRQFSNSRSEMNVSTLELGDSALYLCASSDGTGGYGYTFGSGTRLTVV.

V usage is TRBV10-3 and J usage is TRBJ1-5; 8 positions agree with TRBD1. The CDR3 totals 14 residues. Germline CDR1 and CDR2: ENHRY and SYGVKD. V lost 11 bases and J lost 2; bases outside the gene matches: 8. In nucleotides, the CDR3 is TGTGCCCACGCAGGGGGCGACGGCAATCAGCCCCAGCATTTT. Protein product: CAHAGGDGNQPQHF.